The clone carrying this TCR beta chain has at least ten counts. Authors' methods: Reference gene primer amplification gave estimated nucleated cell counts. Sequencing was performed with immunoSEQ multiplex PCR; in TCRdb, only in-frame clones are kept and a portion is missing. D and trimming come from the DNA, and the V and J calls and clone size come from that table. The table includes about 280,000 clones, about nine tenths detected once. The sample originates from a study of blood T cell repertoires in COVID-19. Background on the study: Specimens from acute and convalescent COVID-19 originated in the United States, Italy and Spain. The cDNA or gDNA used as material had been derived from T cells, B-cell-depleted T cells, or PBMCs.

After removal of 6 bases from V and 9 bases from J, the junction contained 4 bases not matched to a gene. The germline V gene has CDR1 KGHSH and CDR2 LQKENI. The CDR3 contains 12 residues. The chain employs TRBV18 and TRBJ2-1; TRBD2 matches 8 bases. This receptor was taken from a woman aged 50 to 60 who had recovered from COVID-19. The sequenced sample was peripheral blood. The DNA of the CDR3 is TGTGCCAGCTCCCCGAGCGGGAGTGAGCAGTTCTTC. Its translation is CASSPSGSEQFF. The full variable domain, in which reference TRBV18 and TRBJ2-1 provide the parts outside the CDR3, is NAGVMQNPRHLVRRRGQEARLRCSPMKGHSHVYWYRQLPEEGLKFMVYLQKENIIDESGMPKERFSAEFPKEGPSILRIQQVVRGDSAAYFCASSPSGSEQFFGPGTRLTVL.